This TCR beta chain comes out of a study of T cell clones after liver transplantation. Study conclusions and caveats: Small, mixed patient groups and varying post-transplant times limit these conclusions. Migration into the graft, not deletion, may explain lost graft donor-reactive T cells. In a couple of subjects, few donor cells limited the measurable donor-reactive repertoire.

Comments on this clone: Its antigen remains unidentified.

Data came from immunoSEQ multiplex PCR; TCRdb stores just in-frame clones and leaves some out. The table includes about 6,100 clones, roughly 78% detected once. The CDR3 is made up of 16 amino acids. Germline V gene lookup returns CDR1 MNHEY and CDR2 SMNVEV (reference sequence). V shed 6 bases and J 2 bases; nucleotides not matched to a gene: 4. The sequence was obtained from a human patient who received a liver transplant. The graft donor may have contributed some T cells. Sequencing was performed on CD8+ T cells from blood, taken 24 months after liver transplant. This sequence joins TRBV27 and TRBJ2-1; TRBD2 agrees at 13 bases. CDR3 sequence reads: CASRWTSGGAYNEQFF. The DNA for the CDR3 is TGTGCCAGCAGGTGGACTAGCGGGGGAGCCTACAATGAGCAGTTCTTC.